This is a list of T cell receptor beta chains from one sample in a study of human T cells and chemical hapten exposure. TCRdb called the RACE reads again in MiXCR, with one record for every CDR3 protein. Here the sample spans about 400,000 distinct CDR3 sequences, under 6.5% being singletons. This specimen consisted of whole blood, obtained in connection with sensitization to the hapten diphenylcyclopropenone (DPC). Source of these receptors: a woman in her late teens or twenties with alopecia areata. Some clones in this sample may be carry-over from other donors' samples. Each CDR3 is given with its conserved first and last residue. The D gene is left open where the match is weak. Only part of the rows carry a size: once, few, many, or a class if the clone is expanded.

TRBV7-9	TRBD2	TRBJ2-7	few	TGTGCCAGCAGCGGAAGGACTAGCGGGGTTTCCAACGAGCAGTACTTC	CASSGRTSGVSNEQYF
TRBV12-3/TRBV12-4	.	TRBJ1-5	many	TGTGCCAGCAGTTCAGGCCGCCTTAATCAGCCCCAGCATTTT	CASSSGRLNQPQHF
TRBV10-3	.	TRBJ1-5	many	TGTGCCATCAGTCGGACCCTGGGGCAGCCCCAGCATTTT	CAISRTLGQPQHF
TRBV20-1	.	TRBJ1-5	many	TGCAGTGCTAGAGGAACAGGGCGGTATAGTAATCAGCCCCAGCATTTT	CSARGTGRYSNQPQHF
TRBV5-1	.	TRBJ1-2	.	TGCGCCAGCAGCTTGGACCAGGGGAGCTATGGCTACACCTTC	CASSLDQGSYGYTF
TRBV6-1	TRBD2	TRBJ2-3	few	TGTGCCAGCAGTGGGGGACTAGCGCATCAAGGGGATACGCAGTATTTT	CASSGGLAHQGDTQYF
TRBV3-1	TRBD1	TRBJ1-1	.	TGTGCCAGCAGCCAACGATGGGACAGGGTTGGTTTCTTT	CASSQRWDRVGFF
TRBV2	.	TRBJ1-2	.	TGTGCCAGCGGATCCTCCGGGACCTCTAACTATGGCTACACCTTC	CASGSSGTSNYGYTF
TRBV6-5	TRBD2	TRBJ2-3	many	TGTGCCAGCAGTAACGGACTAGCAGGCACAGATACGCAGTATTTT	CASSNGLAGTDTQYF
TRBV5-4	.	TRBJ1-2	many	TGTGCCGGCCACGGACTCGGTGGTGGCTACACCTTC	CAGHGLGGGYTF
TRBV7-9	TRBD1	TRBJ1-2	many	TGTGCCAGCAGCTCACCGGGACAGCTCCCTGACTATGGCTACACCTTC	CASSSPGQLPDYGYTF
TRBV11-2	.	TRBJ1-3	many	TGTGCCAGCAGCTTAGATTGGTTGGGCTCTGGAAACACCATATATTTT	CASSLDWLGSGNTIYF
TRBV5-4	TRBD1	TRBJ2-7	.	TGTGCCAGCAGCCCCAGGACAGGGGTATACGAGCAGTACTTC	CASSPRTGVYEQYF
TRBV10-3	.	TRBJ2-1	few	TGTGCCATCAGAGAAGGGGGGGGTCTTGAGCAGTTCTTC	CAIREGGGLEQFF
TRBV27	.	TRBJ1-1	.	TGTGCCAGCAGTCTAAGCCACGGGGACTGGGAAGCTTTCTTT	CASSLSHGDWEAFF
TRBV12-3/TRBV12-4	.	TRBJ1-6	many	TGTGCCAGCAGTTCTAGGGGGAATTCACCCCTCCACTTT	CASSSRGNSPLHF
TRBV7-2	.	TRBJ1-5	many	TGTGCCAGCAGCCGAACAGGGCTCAATCAGCCCCAGCATTTT	CASSRTGLNQPQHF
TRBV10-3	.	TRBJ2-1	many	TGTGCCATCAGTGAGTCAGGGTCACGTAATGAGCAGTTCTTC	CAISESGSRNEQFF
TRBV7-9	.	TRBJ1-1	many	TGTGCCAGCAGCCCCGTGACCCTGAACACTGAAGCTTTCTTT	CASSPVTLNTEAFF
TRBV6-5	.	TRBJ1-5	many	TGTGCCAGCCGGGACTACCAGGGACAGCCCCAGCATTTT	CASRDYQGQPQHF
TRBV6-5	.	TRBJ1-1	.	TGTGCCAGCAGGGAGAGGGACATCTCCAAAGCTTTCTTT	CASRERDISKAFF
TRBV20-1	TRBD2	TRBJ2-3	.	TGCAGTGCTAGGCCAGCGGGGTTGCCAGATACGCAGTATTTT	CSARPAGLPDTQYF
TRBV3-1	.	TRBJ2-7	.	TGTGCCAGCAGCCGTCAGGGTGACTACGAGCAGTACTTC	CASSRQGDYEQYF
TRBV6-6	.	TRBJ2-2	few	TGTGCCAGCAGCTATGACCTGAACACCGGGGAGCTGTTTTTT	CASSYDLNTGELFF
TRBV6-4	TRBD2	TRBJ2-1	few	TGTGCCAGCAGTGACTCACCAAGTAGCGGGGGGGCAGAAGAGCAGTTCTTC	CASSDSPSSGGAEEQFF
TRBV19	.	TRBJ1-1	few	TGTGCCACCAAAGCAGGGAACACTGAAGCTTTCTTT	CATKAGNTEAFF
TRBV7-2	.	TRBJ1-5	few	TGTGCCAGCAGCTCGCGAGGAGGGGCCAATCAGCCCCAGCATTTT	CASSSRGGANQPQHF
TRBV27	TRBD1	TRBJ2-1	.	TGTGCCAGCAGTTTGTCGACAGGGGGCTATTACAATGAGCAGTTCTTC	CASSLSTGGYYNEQFF
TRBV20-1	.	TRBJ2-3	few	TGCAGTGCTAGGGGCTACAGCACAGATACGCAGTATTTT	CSARGYSTDTQYF
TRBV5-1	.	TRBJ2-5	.	TGCGCCAGCAGCTTGGAATCGGACGTCCAAGAGACCCAGTACTTC	CASSLESDVQETQYF
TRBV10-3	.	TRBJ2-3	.	TGTGCCATCAGTGAGTATCGACTCGCTAGCACAGATACGCAGTATTTT	CAISEYRLASTDTQYF